These 8 T cell receptor beta chains were all obtained from the same sample, sequenced in a study of circulating CD8 cells and anti-PD-1 response in melanoma. Four subsets defined by PD-1 and/or TIGIT were sorted from live CD3+CD8+TCRalphabeta+ cells. Each library started from roughly 15 ng of total RNA using the QIAseq Immune Repertoire TCR panel. One entry per CDR3 protein results from TCRdb running MiXCR on the reads. In the table there are 200 or so distinct CDR3 sequences, roughly 12% of which are singletons. The starting material was CD8+ T cells from PBMCs, obtained at baseline or after one month of anti-PD-1 therapy (not recorded which). These receptors were obtained from a human donor with melanoma.

The chain carries TRBV27 and TRBJ2-7, with 9 bases matching TRBD1. V was clipped by 4 bases and J by 6 bases; unmatched bases: 4. Germline V gene data show CDR1 as MNHEY and CDR2 as SMNVEV (reference sequence). CDR3 size: 13 residues. In DNA form, the CDR3 reads TGTGCCAGCAGTTGGACAGGGGCCGGCGAGCAGTACTTC. Its translation: CASSWTGAGEQYF.

V and J are TRBV9 and TRBJ2-3; 9 positions match TRBD2. This CDR3 region has 15 residues. CDR1 and CDR2 from the germline V gene are SGDLS and YYNGEE. V trimming: 1 base; J trimming: 3 bases; junction bases outside the gene matches: 3. CDR3 DNA sequence: TGTGCCAGCAGCGTACTAGCGGGGCCTACAGATACGCAGTATTTT. It encodes CASSVLAGPTDTQYF. The variable domain in full, with the rest retrieved from reference TRBV9 and TRBJ2-3, is DSGVTQTPKHLITATGQRVTLRCSPRSGDLSVYWYQQSLDQGLQFLIQYYNGEERAKGNILERFSAQQFPDLHSELNLSSLELGDSALYFCASSVLAGPTDTQYFGPGTRLTVL.

About this clonotype: With a far larger clone one base away, a read error is the likely cause. The chain links TRBV27 to TRBJ2-5, with 13 bases matching TRBD2. CDR1 MNHEY and CDR2 SMNVEV come from the germline V gene (reference sequence). The CDR3 length is 15 residues. In nucleotides, the CDR3 is TGTACCAGCAGTAGACTAGCGGGAGGAGTAGAGACCCAGTACTTC. It is translated as CTSSRLAGGVETQYF.

This clonotype rates as large. The V gene is TRBV13, the J gene TRBJ2-3; 9 bases agree with TRBD2. CDR3 length: 17 amino acids. CDR1 and CDR2 from the germline V gene are PRHDT and FYEKMQ (reference sequence). The J segment lost 0 bases and the V segment lost 6 bases, leaving 10 bases of the junction unmatched. Here the CDR3 reads CASRTSSSGSSTDTQYF. In DNA, the CDR3 is TGTGCCAGCAGAACATCAAGTAGCGGGAGTAGCACAGATACGCAGTATTTT.

This clonotype is deemed medium-sized. The J gene is TRBJ1-4, the V gene TRBV4-1; 7 nucleotides line up with TRBD1. Per the germline V gene, CDR1 is MGHRA and CDR2 is YSYEKL. V was pared by 0 bases and J by 6 bases, with 4 bases of the junction left unmatched. There are 15 residues in the CDR3. CDR3 residues: CASSQEPDRDEKLFF. DNA of the CDR3: TGCGCCAGCAGCCAAGAGCCCGACAGGGATGAAAAACTGTTTTTT.

As regards this clonotype: In this CDR3 the conserved last residue, phenylalanine or tryptophan, is missing, so a read error is likely. Because the CDR3's place on the DNA is in doubt, the DNA is left out and the CDR3 is given as listed by TCRdb. The chain is built from TRBV27 and TRBJ2-7; TRBD1 is the table's D call, not checked against the DNA. CDR1 and CDR2 (germline): MNHEY, SMNVEV (reference sequence). 16 amino acids form the CDR3, both terminal residues included. CDR3 in amino acids: CASSLDGQGASYEQHL.

This clonotype counts as large (0.1 to 1%). The CDR3 loop reads CASSVAEGLYAEAFF. The CDR3 DNA sequence: TGTGCCAGCAGCGTAGCTGAGGGGCTGTACGCTGAAGCTTTCTTT. V is TRBV9 and J is TRBJ1-1; D perhaps matches TRBD1 (5 bases). Trimming left V 0 bases short and J 6 bases short, with 15 bases between. Germline assignment: CDR1 SGDLS and CDR2 YYNGEE. The CDR3 sequence is 15 residues long.

By share of the sample, this clonotype is large. This chain uses TRBV27 with TRBJ2-7; 10 bases line up with TRBD1. CDR1 MNHEY and CDR2 SMNVEV come from the germline V gene (reference sequence). CDR3 length equals 15 residues. Trimming at V came to 5 bases and at J to 4 bases, leaving 8 bases not matched to a gene. In DNA, the CDR3 is TGTGCCAGCAGTCCCCGGACAGGGGGTGATTACGAGCAGTACTTC. Translated, it gives CASSPRTGGDYEQYF.